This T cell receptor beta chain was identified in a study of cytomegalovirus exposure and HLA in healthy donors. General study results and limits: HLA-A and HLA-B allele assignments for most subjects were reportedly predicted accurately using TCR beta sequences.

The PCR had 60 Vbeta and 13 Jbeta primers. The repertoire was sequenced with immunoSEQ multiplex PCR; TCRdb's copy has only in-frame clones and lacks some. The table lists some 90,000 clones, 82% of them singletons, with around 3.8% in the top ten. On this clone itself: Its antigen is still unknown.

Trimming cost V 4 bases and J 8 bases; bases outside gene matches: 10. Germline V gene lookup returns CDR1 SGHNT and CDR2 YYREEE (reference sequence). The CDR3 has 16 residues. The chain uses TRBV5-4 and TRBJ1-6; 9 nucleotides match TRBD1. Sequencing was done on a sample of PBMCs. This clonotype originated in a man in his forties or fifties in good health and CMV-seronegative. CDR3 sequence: CASSRTSGQGYSPLHF. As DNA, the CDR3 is TGTGCCAGCAGCCGGACTTCGGGACAGGGTTATTCACCCCTCCACTTT.